The 22 T cell receptor beta chains below were found in one sample sequenced in a study of identical twins. TCRdb re-derived calls from the 5' RACE reads in MiXCR, one entry per CDR3 protein. Counted here are around 960,000 distinct CDR3 sequences, 9% to 15% occurring once; the ten biggest clones make up around 1.5%. This sample was shared with a second study, whose subject was yellow fever vaccine responses in identical twins.

The source material was PBMCs. These TCRs come from a young woman in good health.

This clonotype occurred a few times. The chain couples TRBV5-5 to TRBJ1-5; 9 bases align to TRBD1. The CDR3 is made up of 17 amino acids. Germline V gives CDR1 SGHKS, CDR2 YYEKEE (reference sequence). V shed 1 base, J shed 3 bases, and the junction held 8 bases outside the gene matches. The CDR3 DNA reads as TGTGCCAGCAGCTTGCATGGGGACAGGGTGATCAATCAGCCCCAGCATTTT. Translation gives CASSLHGDRVINQPQHF.

This clonotype appeared a few times. The chain couples TRBV12-3 or TRBV12-4 to TRBJ2-7, with TRBD1 matching over 9 bases. The CDR3 sequence is 17 residues long. Trimming cost V 1 base and J 0 bases; bases outside gene matches: 7. The DNA for the CDR3 is TGTGCCAGCAGTTTAGAGACCCCGACAGGGGGCTCCTACGAGCAGTACGTC. Residues: CASSLETPTGGSYEQYV.

This clonotype was counted between two and nine times. J is TRBJ2-7 and V is TRBV5-1; D is unclear. V lost 0 bases to trimming and J lost 0 bases, with 10 bases between them. Germline V lookup: CDR1 SGHRS, CDR2 YFSETQ. CDR3 size: 15 residues. The CDR3 DNA reads TGCGCCAGCAGCTTGGGGGCAGATGCCTCCTACGAGCAGTACGTC. This codes for CASSLGADASYEQYV.

The rearrangement uses TRBV11-2 and TRBJ2-6; TRBD1 agrees at 7 bases. V lost 5 bases, J lost 1 base, and 5 bases stayed unmatched. This CDR3 region has 16 residues. In germline, CDR1 is SGHAT, CDR2 FQNNGV. The CDR3 spells CASSDIQGSGANVLTF. The CDR3 DNA is TGTGCCAGCAGCGACATACAGGGGTCTGGGGCCAACGTCCTGACTTTC.

This clonotype has only a few counts. The chain joins TRBV6-5 to TRBJ2-2; 11 bases map to TRBD2. CDR1 and CDR2 (germline): MNHEY, SVGAGI. V was pared by 2 bases and J by 6 bases, with 2 bases of the junction left unmatched. This CDR3 has 15 amino acids. The CDR3 loop reads CASSYLAGGPGELFF. The DNA of the CDR3 is TGTGCCAGCAGTTACCTAGCGGGAGGTCCCGGGGAGCTGTTTTTT.

The sample holds many counts of this clonotype. The chain carries TRBV6-5 and TRBJ2-3, with a weak D call TRBD2 (6 bases). V was trimmed by 0 bases and J by 3 bases, leaving 13 bases between them. Germline V gene data show CDR1 as MNHEY and CDR2 as SVGAGI. The CDR3 has 16 amino acids. For the CDR3, the DNA is TGTGCCAGCAGTTACTCGATTCTAGCGTCGACAGATACGCAGTATTTT. Protein product: CASSYSILASTDTQYF.

The chain couples TRBV3-1 to TRBJ2-1, with a tentative D call TRBD2 (6 bases). The CDR3 is made up of 13 amino acids. Trimming stripped 4 bases from V and 9 bases from J, with 13 bases between. Germline CDR1 reads LGHDT; CDR2 reads YNNKEL (reference sequence). DNA of the CDR3: TGTGCCAGCAGCCCCCCCCTAGCGATTGAGCAGTTCTTC. This translates into CASSPPLAIEQFF.

This clonotype has only a few counts. V usage is TRBV5-4 and J usage is TRBJ2-1, with D possibly being TRBD2 (6 bases). Germline assignment: CDR1 SGHNT and CDR2 YYREEE (reference sequence). This CDR3 has 17 residues. V dropped 0 bases and J dropped 0 bases, with 13 bases sitting between them. The CDR3 DNA is TGTGCCAGCAGCTTGGGTAGTAGCGGCAGCTCCTACAATGAGCAGTTCTTC. Amino acid sequence: CASSLGSSGSSYNEQFF. Filled out from reference TRBV5-4 and TRBJ2-1, the complete variable domain reads ETGVTQSPTHLIKTRGQQVTLRCSSQSGHNTVSWYQQALGQGPQFIFQYYREEENGRGNFPPRFSGLQFPNYSSELNVNALELDDSALYLCASSLGSSGSSYNEQFFGPGTRLTVL.

The chain uses TRBV20-1 and TRBJ1-2; D may be TRBD1 (5 bases). The CDR3 extends over 10 amino acids. Germline V gene sequence: CDR1 DFQATT, CDR2 SNEGSKA (reference sequence). V was clipped by 7 bases and J by 8 bases, with 11 bases between them. CDR3 DNA: TGCAGTGTCCCCTGGGGGGGCTACACCTTC. Translated: CSVPWGGYTF.

This chain connects TRBV14 to TRBJ1-2; 10 bases map to TRBD1. CDR1 SGHDN and CDR2 FVKESK come from the germline V gene. Trimming at V came to 5 bases and at J to 7 bases, leaving 1 base not matched to a gene. This CDR3 contains 12 residues. CDR3 amino acids: CASSWDRGGYTF. The DNA for the CDR3 is TGTGCCAGCAGCTGGGACAGGGGTGGCTACACCTTC. The variable domain in full, with the rest retrieved from reference TRBV14 and TRBJ1-2, is EAGVTQFPSHSVIEKGQTVTLRCDPISGHDNLYWYRRVMGKEIKFLLHFVKESKQDESGMPNNRFLAERTGGTYSTLKVQPAELEDSGVYFCASSWDRGGYTFGSGTRLTVV.

This clonotype has a count of ten or more. This chain joins TRBV7-8 and TRBJ2-1, with 9 bases aligning to TRBD2. The germline V gene encodes CDR1 SGHVS and CDR2 FQNEAQ. V was pared by 0 bases and J by 5 bases, with 5 bases of the junction left unmatched. This CDR3 is built from 16 residues. For the CDR3, the DNA is TGTGCCAGCAGCTTAGCCCCTAGCGGGGAAAACAATGAGCAGTTCTTC. Its protein product is CASSLAPSGENNEQFF.

The chain joins TRBV7-6 to TRBJ2-5, with D possibly called TRBD1 or TRBD2 (6 bases each). The CDR3 runs to 16 residues. CDR1 is SGHVS, CDR2 FNYEAQ, per germline. V gave up 7 bases and J gave up 4 bases, with 22 bases separating them. The CDR3 protein is CASTNEYGGPRETQYF. The CDR3 DNA sequence: TGTGCCAGCACCAACGAATACGGGGGCCCCCGAGAGACCCAGTACTTC.

This chain connects TRBV6-5 to TRBJ1-1, with D uncertain. CDR1 and CDR2 from the germline V gene are MNHEY and SVGAGI. This CDR3 region has 15 residues. V was clipped by 4 bases and J by 4 bases, with 16 bases between them. The CDR3 spells CASSFRTPAGTEAFF. For the CDR3, the DNA is TGTGCCAGCAGTTTCCGGACTCCGGCGGGCACTGAAGCTTTCTTT.

The chain carries TRBV9 and TRBJ2-1; 11 positions agree with TRBD2. The trim removed 1 base at V and 7 bases at J, leaving 4 bases unmatched. Germline V gene lookup returns CDR1 SGDLS and CDR2 YYNGEE. This CDR3 is built from 15 residues. The CDR3 bases are TGTGCCAGCAGCGTAAGTTCTAGCGGGGGGAATGAGCAGTTCTTC. This translates into CASSVSSSGGNEQFF.

This chain links TRBV24-1 with TRBJ2-7; D is perhaps TRBD1 (6 bases). The CDR3 length is 15 residues. The ends were cut back, 7 bases at V and 0 bases at J, with 15 bases in the middle. Germline loops: CDR1 KGHDR, CDR2 SFDVKD. DNA of the CDR3: TGTGCCACCAGACCCCGACAGGTTAACTCCTACGAGCAGTACTTC. It is translated as CATRPRQVNSYEQYF.

Only a few counts were recorded for this clonotype. This chain joins TRBV12-3 or TRBV12-4 and TRBJ2-4; 8 bases fit TRBD1. With 0 bases clipped from V and 6 bases from J, the junction kept 19 bases outside the gene matches. CDR3 length: 20 residues. CDR3 amino acids: CASSLALGVQGASYRNIQYF. The CDR3 nucleotides are TGTGCCAGCAGTTTAGCGTTGGGGGTGCAGGGGGCCAGTTATAGAAACATTCAGTACTTC.

This clonotype was counted a few times. V usage is TRBV12-3 or TRBV12-4 and J usage is TRBJ1-4, with a tentative D call TRBD1 (5 bases). The CDR3 length is 15 residues. With 5 bases removed from V and 5 bases from J, the gap between germline ends came to 15 bases. CDR3 DNA: TGTGCCAGCAGTCCGCTGGGGGGGTCGAATGAAAAACTGTTTTTT. Protein: CASSPLGGSNEKLFF.

The chain has TRBV6-5 and TRBJ2-7, with TRBD1 matching 8 bases. Germline CDR1 is MNHEY and CDR2 is SVGAGI. The CDR3 contains 15 residues. V was clipped by 0 bases and J by 6 bases; unmatched bases: 7. The CDR3 reads CASSYSGQEVGEQYF. In nucleotides, the CDR3 is TGTGCCAGCAGTTACTCGGGACAGGAGGTTGGCGAGCAGTACTTC.

This clonotype was recorded a few times. The chain carries TRBV27 and TRBJ2-1; the D gene is possibly TRBD1 (8 bases). V lost 6 bases to trimming and J lost 3 bases, with 15 bases between them. CDR3 length: 15 residues. CDR1 is MNHEY and CDR2 is SMNVEV in the germline V gene (reference sequence). CDR3 loop: CASRETGEGYNEQFF. The CDR3, as DNA: TGTGCCAGCAGGGAGACAGGGGAGGGCTACAATGAGCAGTTCTTC.

This clonotype was detected ten times or more. This chain uses TRBV3-1 with TRBJ2-1, with TRBD2 identical over 11 bases. V shed 1 base, J shed 8 bases, and the junction held 10 bases outside the gene matches. The CDR3 totals 17 residues. CDR1 is LGHDT and CDR2 is YNNKEL in the germline V gene (reference sequence). As DNA, the CDR3 is TGTGCCAGCAGCCAAGGGTACCTTAGCGGGGGGGCCCATGAGCAGTTCTTC. This translates into CASSQGYLSGGAHEQFF.

This chain connects TRBV20-1 to TRBJ2-7; 14 nucleotides agree with TRBD2. CDR3 length equals 17 residues. With V trimmed by 0 bases and J by 2 bases, 6 bases remained unmatched. Looked up from germline, CDR1 is DFQATT and CDR2 is SNEGSKA (reference sequence). CDR3 region: CSARDVGLAGVTYEQYF. The CDR3 DNA reads TGCAGTGCTAGAGATGTGGGACTAGCGGGAGTTACCTACGAGCAGTACTTC.

This clonotype was found a few times. The chain combines TRBV7-2 with TRBJ2-5; no clear D gene. Germline V gives CDR1 SGHTA, CDR2 FQGNSA. CDR3 length: 13 residues. Trimming took off 5 bases at V and 1 base at J, with 8 bases between the two ends. CDR3 sequence: CASSNPTQETQYF. Written as DNA, the CDR3 is TGTGCCAGCAGCAACCCAACCCAAGAGACCCAGTACTTC.